The 29 T cell receptor beta chains in this list originate from one sample, sequenced in a study of blood T cell repertoires in COVID-19. The method was immunoSEQ multiplex PCR; TCRdb's version includes in-frame clones alone and lacks a portion of them. The data hold 13,000 or so clones, with approximately 86% observed a single time. The source material was peripheral blood. The receptors derive from a man at least 80 years old with acute or convalescent COVID-19.

The rearrangement uses TRBV6-5 and TRBJ2-7, with 9 bases matching TRBD1. Germline CDR1 MNHEY, CDR2 SVGAGI. The CDR3 is 13 residues long. The J segment lost 5 bases and the V segment lost 5 bases, leaving 4 bases of the junction unmatched. CDR3 nucleotide sequence: TGTGCCAGCAGTAGGACAGGGGTGGACGAGCAGTACTTC. This codes for CASSRTGVDEQYF.

CDR3 nucleotide sequence: TGTGCCAGCAGTGAAGCACTAGCGGGAACTTACGAGCAGTACTTC. Its translation is CASSEALAGTYEQYF. V and J are TRBV6-1 and TRBJ2-7; 10 bases line up with TRBD2. This CDR3 has 15 amino acids. V gave up 0 bases and J gave up 4 bases; unmatched junction bases: 3. In germline, CDR1 is MNHNS, CDR2 SASEGT.

This chain joins TRBV5-5 and TRBJ2-3; TRBD1 matches 8 bases. V shed 4 bases and J 5 bases; nucleotides not matched to a gene: 6. CDR3 length: 14 amino acids. Looked up from germline, CDR1 is SGHKS and CDR2 is YYEKEE (reference sequence). CDR3 amino acids: CASSADRGVDTQYF. Written as DNA, the CDR3 is TGTGCCAGCAGCGCCGACAGGGGCGTAGATACGCAGTATTTT.

The V and J genes are TRBV7-6 and TRBJ2-5; perhaps TRBD2 as D (5 bases). The CDR3 is 16 residues long. Trimming took 5 bases from V and 2 from J, leaving 18 bases between them. Germline V gene lookup returns CDR1 SGHVS and CDR2 FNYEAQ. DNA of the CDR3: TGTGCCAGCAGCCCATGGAGCGGATCTAATCAAGAGACCCAGTACTTC. Amino acids: CASSPWSGSNQETQYF.

The chain has TRBV14 and TRBJ1-6; D gene unclear. The germline V gene has CDR1 SGHDN and CDR2 FVKESK. V lost 0 bases and J 0 bases, leaving 6 bases between the germline ends. CDR3 length: 16 amino acids. The CDR3 region has the DNA TGTGCCAGCAGCCAAGATATCGGCTCCTATAATTCACCCCTCCACTTT. Translated, it gives CASSQDIGSYNSPLHF.

The rearrangement links TRBV6-6 to TRBJ1-2; 7 bases agree with TRBD1. The J segment lost 4 bases and the V segment lost 5 bases, leaving 16 bases of the junction unmatched. The CDR3 runs 17 residues. Germline assignment: CDR1 MNHNY and CDR2 SVGAGI (reference sequence). CDR3 in amino acids: CASSPSRARGNLYGYTF. CDR3 sequence (DNA): TGTGCCAGCAGTCCTAGCAGGGCCAGGGGGAACCTCTATGGCTACACCTTC.

This rearrangement joins TRBV30 to TRBJ1-3; D not certain. The CDR3 has 13 amino acids. From germline, CDR1 is GTSNPN and CDR2 SVGIG (reference sequence). Trimming removed 0 bases at V and 1 base at J, with 4 bases between. The CDR3 loop reads CAWSVASGNTIYF. The CDR3 region has the DNA TGTGCCTGGAGTGTAGCATCTGGAAACACCATATATTTT.

The gene calls are TRBV7-9 and TRBJ2-3; perhaps TRBD2 as D (6 bases). The CDR3 has 14 residues. Trimming removed 8 bases from V and 2 bases from J, with 14 bases in between. Per germline, CDR1 SEHNR and CDR2 FQNEAQ (reference sequence). CDR3: CASQGLDYTDTQYF. The CDR3 coding sequence is TGTGCCAGCCAGGGACTGGATTACACAGATACGCAGTATTTT.

This clone was seen only once. The chain links TRBV4-1 to TRBJ2-1, with 7 bases aligning to TRBD1. V lost 3 bases to trimming and J lost 7 bases; unmatched junction nucleotides: 6. The CDR3 has 14 amino acids. Germline V gene data show CDR1 as MGHRA and CDR2 as YSYEKL. The CDR3 region has the DNA TGCGCCAGCAGCCACCCGACAGGGAATAATGAGCAGTTCTTC. Its protein is CASSHPTGNNEQFF.

The V and J genes are TRBV27 and TRBJ2-1; 8 positions match TRBD2. This CDR3 contains 18 residues. Unmatched junction bases numbered 14, after V lost 1 base and J lost 6 bases. Germline V lookup: CDR1 MNHEY, CDR2 SMNVEV (reference sequence). Here the CDR3 DNA reads TGTGCCAGCAGTTTATACCCCCGCAGGAGCGGGAGTGGCAATGAGCAGTTCTTC. This sequence encodes CASSLYPRRSGSGNEQFF.

The rearrangement joins TRBV19 to TRBJ2-7, with 7 bases fitting TRBD1. With V trimmed by 2 bases and J by 12 bases, 10 bases remained unmatched. CDR1 and CDR2 (germline): LNHDA, SQIVND (reference sequence). The CDR3 loop spans 13 amino acids. CDR3 nucleotide sequence: TGTGCCAGTAGTATAACGACAGGGACCGGGTTGTACTTC. Its translation is CASSITTGTGLYF.

The chain uses TRBV18 and TRBJ2-2; the match to TRBD1 covers 7 bases. The CDR3 consists of 15 residues. Germline V gives CDR1 KGHSH, CDR2 LQKENI. Trimming cost V 3 bases and J 2 bases; bases outside gene matches: 3. CDR3 sequence (DNA): TGTGCCAGCTCACCCCGACAGGGCAACACCGGGGAGCTGTTTTTT. Protein sequence: CASSPRQGNTGELFF.

The rearrangement links TRBV11-3 to TRBJ2-1, with D possibly being TRBD2 (6 bases). There are 17 residues in the CDR3. Trimming stripped 5 bases from V and 0 bases from J, with 17 bases between. Per the germline V gene, CDR1 is SGHNT and CDR2 is YENEEA. CDR3 sequence (DNA): TGTGCCAGCAGCCCCCGGGGAGGAACGAGCTCCTACAATGAGCAGTTCTTC. As protein: CASSPRGGTSSYNEQFF.

This clone is classed as medium-sized. The chain uses TRBV3-1 (or the pseudogene TRBV3-2) and TRBJ2-1; D is undetermined. The length of the CDR3 is 15 residues. The germline gives CDR1 LGHDT, CDR2 YNNKEL (reference sequence). V lost 4 bases, J lost 3 bases, and 13 bases lay in between. The CDR3 loop reads CASSPRTSNYNEQFF. The CDR3 bases are TGTGCCAGCAGCCCCAGAACCTCGAACTACAATGAGCAGTTCTTC.

The V gene is TRBV30, the J gene TRBJ1-4; 9 bases align to TRBD1. The CDR3 covers 13 residues. V shed 1 base and J 7 bases; nucleotides not matched to a gene: 1. The germline V gene has CDR1 GTSNPN and CDR2 SVGIG (reference sequence). CDR3 amino acids: CAWSGQGVEKLFF. The CDR3 DNA sequence: TGTGCCTGGAGTGGACAGGGGGTTGAAAAACTGTTTTTT. The full variable domain, rest sourced from reference TRBV30 and TRBJ1-4, is SQTIHQWPATLVQPVGSPLSLECTVEGTSNPNLYWYRQAAGRGLQLLFYSVGIGQISSEVPQNLSASRPQDRQFILSSKKLLLSDSGFYLCAWSGQGVEKLFFGSGTQLSVL.

The rearrangement links TRBV7-8 to TRBJ1-1, with D uncertain. The V end was cut by 1 base, the J end by 1 base, with 13 bases between. The CDR3 totals 16 residues. Germline assignment: CDR1 SGHVS and CDR2 FQNEAQ. DNA for the CDR3: TGTGCCAGCAGCTTAGAGCGCCGTACAACGAACACTGAAGCTTTCTTT. Residues: CASSLERRTTNTEAFF.

The rearrangement links TRBV29-1 to TRBJ2-6, with 10 bases matching TRBD1. J gave up 9 bases and V 7 bases, and 21 bases lay outside the gene matches. Germline lookup yields CDR1 SQVTM and CDR2 ANQGSEA. This CDR3 has 18 amino acids. CDR3 sequence (DNA): TGCAGCGCTACCACCGGGACAGGGGCCTCCCTAGGGAACAACGTCCTGACTTTC. As protein: CSATTGTGASLGNNVLTF.

The chain uses TRBV5-1 and TRBJ1-4; D remains ambiguous. The CDR3 runs 16 residues. The germline V gene encodes CDR1 SGHRS and CDR2 YFSETQ. V was clipped by 5 bases and J by 4 bases, with 18 bases between them. The CDR3 DNA sequence: TGCGCCAGCAGAGCATCCGGGGTCTCGCTTAATGAAAAACTGTTTTTT. Translating it yields CASRASGVSLNEKLFF. Supplemented by reference TRBV5-1 and TRBJ1-4, the full variable domain reads KAGVTQTPRYLIKTRGQQVTLSCSPISGHRSVSWYQQTPGQGLQFLFEYFSETQRNKGNFPGRFSGRQFSNSRSEMNVSTLELGDSALYLCASRASGVSLNEKLFFGSGTQLSVL.

V gene TRBV30 combines with J gene TRBJ2-3; the match to TRBD1 covers 8 bases. V lost 4 bases to trimming and J lost 1 base; unmatched junction nucleotides: 7. The CDR3 is 15 residues long. Germline lookup yields CDR1 GTSNPN and CDR2 SVGIG (reference sequence). In nucleotides, the CDR3 is TGTGCCTGGAATAGCAGGGGGCGCGGCACAGATACGCAGTATTTT. Encoded protein: CAWNSRGRGTDTQYF.

The J gene is TRBJ2-5, the V gene TRBV24-1; TRBD1 might be the D (6 bases). V lost 3 bases and J lost 3, with 13 bases in between. The CDR3 length is 15 residues. Germline-derived CDR1 and CDR2 are KGHDR and SFDVKD. CDR3 bases: TGTGCCACCAGTGATCCCGGGACACCTAAAGAGACCCAGTACTTC. Encoded protein: CATSDPGTPKETQYF.

The table lists this clone with a count of one. The chain carries TRBV4-1 and TRBJ2-5; 9 bases are shared with TRBD2. CDR1 and CDR2 (germline): MGHRA, YSYEKL. This CDR3 contains 15 residues. The ends lost 4 bases at V and 3 bases at J; junction bases unmatched: 6. CDR3: CASSRTGTSKETQYF. DNA for the CDR3: TGCGCCAGCAGCCGGACCGGGACTAGCAAAGAGACCCAGTACTTC.

This clone was observed a single time. The chain uses TRBV5-1 and TRBJ1-2; D remains ambiguous. This CDR3 comprises 14 residues. The V gene's germline CDR1 is SGHRS and CDR2 YFSETQ. Trimming left V 6 bases short and J 4 bases short, with 16 bases between. The CDR3 DNA reads TGCGCCAGCAAGGCCCCTGGAGGGCTCTATGGCTACACCTTC. Translated, it gives CASKAPGGLYGYTF.

The CDR3 coding sequence is TGTGCCACCAGCAGGCGGGGTGGAGAAAGAGAAGCTTTCTTT. The encoded protein is CATSRRGGEREAFF. The chain joins TRBV15 to TRBJ1-1; no clear D. The CDR3 totals 14 residues. Germline CDR1 is LNHNV and CDR2 is YYDKDF (reference sequence). Between the trimmed V and J ends, which lost 3 bases and 8 bases, there was a span of 16 bases.

V and J are TRBV7-2 and TRBJ2-7, with TRBD2 identical over 7 bases. Trimming cost V 1 base and J 7 bases; bases outside gene matches: 10. Looked up from germline, CDR1 is SGHTA and CDR2 is FQGNSA. The CDR3 loop spans 15 amino acids. CDR3 DNA sequence: TGTGCCAGCAGCTTAGGGGGCGGGAGTCCCCTGGAGCAGTACTTC. It specifies CASSLGGGSPLEQYF.

The chain joins TRBV19 to TRBJ2-2; D may be TRBD1 (5 bases). Looked up from germline, CDR1 is LNHDA and CDR2 is SQIVND (reference sequence). This CDR3 region has 17 residues. The V and J ends lost 6 bases and 0 bases respectively, with 17 bases between them. CDR3 sequence reads: CASRNPIGRANTGELFF. CDR3 nucleotides: TGTGCCAGTAGGAATCCCATCGGCAGGGCGAACACCGGGGAGCTGTTTTTT. Combining the CDR3 with reference TRBV19 and TRBJ2-2 gives the whole variable domain DGGITQSPKYLFRKEGQNVTLSCEQNLNHDAMYWYRQDPGQGLRLIYYSQIVNDFQKGDIAEGYSVSREKKESFPLTVTSAQKNPTAFYLCASRNPIGRANTGELFFGEGSRLTVL.

The chain has TRBV5-1 and TRBJ2-1, with D hard to call. The CDR3 consists of 15 residues. V lost 3 bases to trimming and J lost 0 bases, with 10 bases between them. CDR1 and CDR2 (germline): SGHRS, YFSETQ. The CDR3 region has the DNA TGCGCCAGCAGCTCCGAGATGAGCTCCTACAATGAGCAGTTCTTC. Translated, it gives CASSSEMSSYNEQFF.

This clone is a singleton in its sample. The CDR3 DNA follows: TGCGCCAGCAGCCCCCGAGACAGGCAAGAGACCCAGTACTTC. Amino acid sequence: CASSPRDRQETQYF. The rearrangement joins TRBV5-1 to TRBJ2-5, with a weak D call TRBD1 (6 bases). V was cut by 4 bases and J by 2 bases, with 12 bases left in between. In germline, CDR1 is SGHRS, CDR2 YFSETQ. The CDR3 spans 14 residues.

The CDR3 sequence is CASKKDSYSNQPQHF. As DNA, the CDR3 is TGTGCCAGCAAGAAGGACAGTTATAGCAATCAGCCCCAGCATTTT. The J gene is TRBJ1-5, the V gene TRBV2, with D possibly TRBD1 on 6 matching bases. V shed 7 bases and J shed 0 bases, with 13 bases lying between them. Germline CDR1 and CDR2: SNHLY and FYNNEI. This CDR3 comprises 15 residues.

The V call is TRBV7-8, the J call TRBJ2-1, with 9 nucleotides matching TRBD2. This CDR3 is 17 amino acids long. V trimming: 2 bases; J trimming: 4 bases; junction bases outside the gene matches: 9. The germline V gene has CDR1 SGHVS and CDR2 FQNEAQ. The CDR3 region has the DNA TGTGCCAGCAGCTTACGACCCACTAGCGGGCGTTACAATGAGCAGTTCTTC. Translation gives CASSLRPTSGRYNEQFF.